There are a few counts of the clone carrying this T cell receptor (beta chain). Its antigen is as yet unknown. RNA transcripts served as the template for amplifying TCR beta CDR3 regions. During a first-round RT-PCR of the TCR CDR3, the HTBI primer set was used. In TCRdb, the multiplex PCR reads were re-called with MiXCR into one record per CDR3 protein. The sample lists fewer than 600,000 distinct CDR3 sequences; 14% were seen once. This entry is derived from a study of T cells in Graves' hyperthyroidism and ophthalmopathy. Germline-derived CDR1 and CDR2 are SGHTA and FQGTGA. The CDR3 runs to 16 residues. Trimming pared 1 base from V and 1 base from J, leaving 12 bases between. Clinical symptoms, serum thyroxine and TRAb, thyroid ultrasound and orbital computed tomography were used for the diagnoses. Study-wide results and limits: Blood also held most thyroid clonotypes expanded beyond 0.001. Before onset, by a median of approximately 6.2 months, the model predicted ophthalmopathy.

This receptor was identified in a woman aged 18-29 years with Graves' hyperthyroidism. The V and J genes are TRBV7-3 and TRBJ2-3; D is perhaps TRBD2 (6 bases). The sample comprised blood. The CDR3 nucleotides read TGTGCCAGCAGCTTAATGGGGGGTGGGGGCACAGATACGCAGTATTTT. This codes for CASSLMGGGGTDTQYF.